The T cell receptor beta chain under discussion was sequenced for a study of T cell responses to AZD1222 COVID-19 vaccine. Sequencing used immunoSEQ multiplex PCR; TCRdb keeps in-frame clones, though not all of them. The profile shows 100,000 or so clones, around 90% of them singletons. The TCR was taken from an adult in good health. Sequencing was performed on peripheral blood, taken on day 0 of AZD1222 vaccination.

The CDR3 DNA reads as TGTGCCAGCAGCTTGAAGCGCCCAGGGTCCAAAAACATTCAGTACTTC. As protein: CASSLKRPGSKNIQYF. The chain is built from TRBV13 and TRBJ2-4; TRBD1 is a possible D gene (5 bases). Per germline, CDR1 PRHDT and CDR2 FYEKMQ (reference sequence). The V end lost 3 bases, the J end lost 2 bases, and 14 bases lay between the germline ends. This CDR3 contains 16 residues.